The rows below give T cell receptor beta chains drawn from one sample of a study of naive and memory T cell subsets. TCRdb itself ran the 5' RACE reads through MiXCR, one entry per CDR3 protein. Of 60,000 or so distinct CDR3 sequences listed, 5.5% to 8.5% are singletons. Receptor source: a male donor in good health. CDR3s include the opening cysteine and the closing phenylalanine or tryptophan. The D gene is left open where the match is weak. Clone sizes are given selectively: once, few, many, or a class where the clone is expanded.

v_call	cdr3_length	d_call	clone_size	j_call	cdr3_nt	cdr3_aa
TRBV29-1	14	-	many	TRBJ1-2	TGCAGCGTTGCCGGGACTGCAGGGGAATATGGCTACACCTTC	CSVAGTAGEYGYTF
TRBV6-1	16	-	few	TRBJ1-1	TGTGCCAGCAGTGAAGTTGTCCTCGGGAGAAACACTGAAGCTTTCTTT	CASSEVVLGRNTEAFF
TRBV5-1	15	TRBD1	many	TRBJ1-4	TGCGCCAGCACCGGATTGGACAGGGGTAATGAAAAACTGTTTTTT	CASTGLDRGNEKLFF
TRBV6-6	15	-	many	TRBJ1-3	TGTGCCAGCAGAGTACAGGGCTTAGCTGGAAACACCATATATTTT	CASRVQGLAGNTIYF
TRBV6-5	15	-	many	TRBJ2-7	TGTGCCAGCAGAAAACGGAGGGAGGTAATCTACGAGCAGTACTTC	CASRKRREVIYEQYF
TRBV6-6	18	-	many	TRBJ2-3	TGTGCCAGCAGTTTCGATCGGGAAAGCCAGGGCCGAACAGATACGCAGTATTTT	CASSFDRESQGRTDTQYF
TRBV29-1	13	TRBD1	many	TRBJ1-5	TGCAGCGTTGGGCAGGGGGTCAATCAGCCCCAGCATTTT	CSVGQGVNQPQHF
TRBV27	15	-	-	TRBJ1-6	TGTGCCAGCAGTTCGCCGAGGGGAGATAATTCACCCCTCCACTTT	CASSSPRGDNSPLHF
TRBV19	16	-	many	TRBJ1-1	TGTGCCAGTACCGGGGGTCCCTATGCCATGAACACTGAAGCTTTCTTT	CASTGGPYAMNTEAFF
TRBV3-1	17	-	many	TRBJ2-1	TGTGCCAGCAGCTCGAGCCCTTCCGCGGGAAGCCACAATGAGCAGTTCTTC	CASSSSPSAGSHNEQFF
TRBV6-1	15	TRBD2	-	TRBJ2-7	TGTGCCAGCAGTGTGTGGACTAGCGGGACTTACGAGCAGTACTTC	CASSVWTSGTYEQYF
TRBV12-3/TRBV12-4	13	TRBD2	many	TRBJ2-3	TGTGCCAGCAGCCGGGGAGGGATGACGAGGCCGCATTTT	CASSRGGMTRPHF
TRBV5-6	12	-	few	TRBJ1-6	TGTGCCAGCGGGACCTATAATTCACCCCTCCACTTT	CASGTYNSPLHF
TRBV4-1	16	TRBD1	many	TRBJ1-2	TGCGCCAGCAGCCTCCTCCGGGACAGGGGCGACTATGGCTACACCTTC	CASSLLRDRGDYGYTF
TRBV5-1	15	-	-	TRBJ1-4	TGCGCCAGCAGCTTGGCAGGTCTCCCTAGTGAAAAACTGTTTTTT	CASSLAGLPSEKLFF
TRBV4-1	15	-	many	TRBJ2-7	TGCGCCAGCAGCCAGGACCCCGCCAGGGCCTACGAGCAGTACTTC	CASSQDPARAYEQYF
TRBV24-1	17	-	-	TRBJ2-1	TGTGCCACCAGAGAGCCCGGGGAGCGGAACGGTGTGGATGAGCAGTTCTTC	CATREPGERNGVDEQFF
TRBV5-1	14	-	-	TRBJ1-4	TGCGCCAGCAGCTTGTCAACAGACAGTGAAAAACTGTTTTTT	CASSLSTDSEKLFF
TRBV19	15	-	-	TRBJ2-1	TGTGCCAGTAGTAGAGGACGGAGCTCCTACAATGAGCAGTTCTTC	CASSRGRSSYNEQFF
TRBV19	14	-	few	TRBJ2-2	TGTGCCAGTAGTGAACAGACAAACACCGGGGAGCTGTTTTTT	CASSEQTNTGELFF
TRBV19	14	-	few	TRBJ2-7	TGTGCCAGTAGTATAGTCGGGACCGGTTACGAGCAGTACTTC	CASSIVGTGYEQYF
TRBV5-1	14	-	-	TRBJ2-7	TGCGCCAGCAGCTTAAGACAGGCGTCCTACGAGCAGTACTTC	CASSLRQASYEQYF
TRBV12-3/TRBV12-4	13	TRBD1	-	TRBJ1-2	TGTGCCAGCAGACTGGGACAGGGGTATGGCTACACCTTC	CASRLGQGYGYTF
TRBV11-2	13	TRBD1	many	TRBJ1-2	TGTGCCAGCGGGCGGCAGGGGGCGCGGGGCTACACCTTC	CASGRQGARGYTF
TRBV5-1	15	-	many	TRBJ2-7	TGCGCCAGCAGCTCTCTCCCAGGGAACTCCTACGAGCAGTACTTC	CASSSLPGNSYEQYF
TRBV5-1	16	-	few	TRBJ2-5	TGCGCCAGCGCCTCAATAACAGGTGTCCCCTCTGAGACCCAGTACTTC	CASASITGVPSETQYF
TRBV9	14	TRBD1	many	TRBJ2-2	TGTGCCAGCAGCCCGAGGACAGGGGTCGGGGAGCTGTTTTTT	CASSPRTGVGELFF
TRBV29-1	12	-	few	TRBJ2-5	TGCAGCGTTGTGTTCGATCAAGAGACCCAGTACTTC	CSVVFDQETQYF
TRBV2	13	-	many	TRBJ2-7	TGTGCCAGCTTGCGCTCACTTTCCTACGAGCAGTACTTC	CASLRSLSYEQYF
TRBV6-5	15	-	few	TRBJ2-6	TGTGCCAGCAGTTACTGGGGGTCTGGGGCCAACGTCCTGACTTTC	CASSYWGSGANVLTF
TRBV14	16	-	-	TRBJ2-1	TGTGCCAGCAGCCAAGAGCCCATCGCCTCCTACAATGAGCAGTTCTTC	CASSQEPIASYNEQFF
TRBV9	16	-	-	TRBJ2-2	TGTGCCAGCAGCGTAGTAAGCGGGCGGAACACCGGGGAGCTGTTTTTT	CASSVVSGRNTGELFF
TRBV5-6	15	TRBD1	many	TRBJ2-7	TGTGCCAGCAGCTTGTGGACAGGGGGCGCCTACGAGCAGTACTTC	CASSLWTGGAYEQYF
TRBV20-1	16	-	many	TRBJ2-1	TGCAGTGCTAGCGGACAGTTCGCGGGAGCGAGGCATGAGCAGTTCTTC	CSASGQFAGARHEQFF
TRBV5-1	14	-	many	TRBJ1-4	TGCGCCAGCAGCTGGGGGCAGGGGAGTGAAAAACTGTTTTTT	CASSWGQGSEKLFF
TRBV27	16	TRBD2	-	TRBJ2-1	TGTGCCAGCAGTCGAAGTAGCGGGAGGTATGGGAATGAGCAGTTCTTC	CASSRSSGRYGNEQFF
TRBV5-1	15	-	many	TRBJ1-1	TGCGCCAGCAGCTTGATGGAGGGGTCGGACACTGAAGCTTTCTTT	CASSLMEGSDTEAFF
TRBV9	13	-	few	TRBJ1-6	TGTGCCAGCAGCGTCAAAGTAGGTTCACCCCTCCACTTT	CASSVKVGSPLHF
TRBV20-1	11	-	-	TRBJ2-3	TGCAGTGCCGGGTACCCAGATACGCAGTATTTT	CSAGYPDTQYF
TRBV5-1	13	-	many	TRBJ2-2	TGCGCCAGCAGTCCTATGAGCACCGGGGAGCTGTTTTTT	CASSPMSTGELFF
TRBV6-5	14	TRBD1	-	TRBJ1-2	TGTGCCAGCACTCCGGACAGGGGGCTCTCTGGCTACACCTTC	CASTPDRGLSGYTF
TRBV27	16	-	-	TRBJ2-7	TGTGCCAGCAGTTTAGAGGCGGGCCCGCCGGGGGACGAGCAGTACTTC	CASSLEAGPPGDEQYF
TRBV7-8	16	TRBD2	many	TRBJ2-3	TGTGCCAGCAGCCCGACTAGCGGGGGGGCCCCAGATACGCAGTATTTT	CASSPTSGGAPDTQYF
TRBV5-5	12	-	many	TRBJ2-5	TGTGCCAGCAGCGAGACGCCAGAGACCCAGTACTTC	CASSETPETQYF
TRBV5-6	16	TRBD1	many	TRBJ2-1	TGTGCCAGCAGCTTGGGGGCCGGGACAGTTGGCAATGAGCAGTTCTTC	CASSLGAGTVGNEQFF
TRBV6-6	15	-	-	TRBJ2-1	TGTGCCAGCAGTCCAAGGGGGGGGGCTTACAATGAGCAGTTCTTC	CASSPRGGAYNEQFF
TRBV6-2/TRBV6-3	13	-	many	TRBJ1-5	TGTGCCAGCAGTTACGTGGGGGGGCAGCCCCAGCATTTT	CASSYVGGQPQHF
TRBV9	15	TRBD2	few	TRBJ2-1	TGTGCCAGCAGCGTAGTTCTAGCGGGAGGAGGAGAGCAGTTCTTC	CASSVVLAGGGEQFF
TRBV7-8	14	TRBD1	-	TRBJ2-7	TGTGCCAGCAGCTTCGAGACAGGGATACTCGAGCAGTACTTC	CASSFETGILEQYF
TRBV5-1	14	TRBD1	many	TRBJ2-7	TGCGCCAGCAGCTTGTCAGGGGGTCTGAACGAGCAGTACTTC	CASSLSGGLNEQYF
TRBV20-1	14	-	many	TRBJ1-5	TGCAGTGCCGACGACACAGATAGCAATCAGCCCCAGCATTTT	CSADDTDSNQPQHF
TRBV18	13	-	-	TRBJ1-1	TGTGCCAGCTCGACGGGGAGGGACACTGAAGCTTTCTTT	CASSTGRDTEAFF
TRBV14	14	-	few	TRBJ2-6	TGTGCCAGCAGCCACAGGGTTCGGGCCAACGTCCTGACTTTC	CASSHRVRANVLTF